Below are 17 T cell receptor beta chains sequenced from a single sample in a study of monozygotic twins with cystic fibrosis (TCRdb year 2021). The library came from the immunoSEQ multiplex PCR assay. TCRdb provides this immuneACCESS table in a form limited to in-frame rearrangements. Some clones are lacking; in checked studies, under half of them reflect an unresolved V gene, and why the rest are absent is not known. The sample table shows tens of thousands of clones, and under 95% are seen once. Of the sample, 0.19% is held by the ten largest clones. Sequencing input: blood. These receptors were obtained from a boy aged 2 to 10 with cystic fibrosis.

CDR3 region: CASSEMSSGAVEQFF. The CDR3 coding sequence is TGTGCCAGCAGTGAAATGTCTAGCGGGGCGGTTGAGCAGTTCTTC. This sequence joins TRBV2 and TRBJ2-1, with 9 bases identical to TRBD2. Germline-derived CDR1 and CDR2 are SNHLY and FYNNEI. J was trimmed by 9 bases and V by 2 bases; bases with no gene match: 8. The CDR3 length is 15 residues.

The V and J genes are TRBV2 and TRBJ1-1, with D tentatively TRBD1 (5 bases). V lost 3 bases, J lost 1 base, and 12 bases lay in between. Germline V gene data show CDR1 as SNHLY and CDR2 as FYNNEI. The CDR3 is 15 amino acids. The DNA for the CDR3 is TGTGCCAGCAGTGATGTCAGGGCAGAGAACACTGAAGCTTTCTTT. It yields the protein CASSDVRAENTEAFF.

This clone occurred once. The CDR3 region is CASSSAGGNMNTEAFF. DNA of the CDR3: TGTGCCAGCAGCTCCGCCGGGGGTAACATGAACACTGAAGCTTTCTTT. The rearrangement joins TRBV5-4 to TRBJ1-1; tentative D call: TRBD1 (5 bases). Germline assignment: CDR1 SGHNT and CDR2 YYREEE (reference sequence). This CDR3 spans 16 amino acids. V shed 3 bases and J shed 0 bases, with 15 bases lying between them. The variable domain in full, completed from reference TRBV5-4 and TRBJ1-1, reads ETGVTQSPTHLIKTRGQQVTLRCSSQSGHNTVSWYQQALGQGPQFIFQYYREEENGRGNFPPRFSGLQFPNYSSELNVNALELDDSALYLCASSSAGGNMNTEAFFGQGTRLTVV.

The sample holds a few counts of this clone. The genes are TRBV27 and TRBJ1-1; D not resolved. Trimming cost V 5 bases and J 1 base, with 11 bases left between them. This CDR3 contains 14 residues. Per the germline V gene, CDR1 is MNHEY and CDR2 is SMNVEV (reference sequence). DNA for the CDR3: TGTGCCAGCAGTATGGGAGTTGGGAACACTGAAGCTTTCTTT. Amino acids: CASSMGVGNTEAFF.

CDR3 in DNA: TGTGCCAGTAGTCTGGGACCTACTCTTTCCTACGAGCAGTACTTC. Protein product: CASSLGPTLSYEQYF. The chain is built from TRBV19 and TRBJ2-7; D may correspond to TRBD1 or TRBD2 (5 bases each). The ends were cut back, 5 bases at V and 1 base at J, with 15 bases in the middle. Per the germline V gene, CDR1 is LNHDA and CDR2 is SQIVND (reference sequence). The CDR3 covers 15 residues.

The chain is built from TRBV27 and TRBJ1-1; TRBD1 agrees at 10 bases. After removal of 4 bases from V and 5 bases from J, the junction contained 10 bases not matched to a gene. Germline V gives CDR1 MNHEY, CDR2 SMNVEV (reference sequence). The CDR3 is 16 amino acids. CDR3 nucleotides: TGTGCCAGCAGTTCCGGGACAGGGGCTCTCTTAACTGAAGCTTTCTTT. The encoded protein is CASSSGTGALLTEAFF.

The rearrangement links TRBV18 to TRBJ2-3; tentative D call: TRBD2 (5 bases). The ends were cut back, 3 bases at V and 1 base at J, with 14 bases in the middle. The CDR3 is 16 amino acids. Germline V gene lookup returns CDR1 KGHSH and CDR2 LQKENI. The CDR3 region has the DNA TGTGCCAGCTCACCTCGGCGGCTCGGGGGCACAGATACGCAGTATTTT. As protein: CASSPRRLGGTDTQYF.

The table lists this clone with a count of one. The V gene is TRBV5-1, the J gene TRBJ2-7; TRBD1 agrees at 9 bases. V shed 2 bases, J shed 6 bases, and the junction held 15 bases outside the gene matches. Germline CDR1 and CDR2: SGHRS and YFSETQ. CDR3 length: 17 amino acids. CDR3 residues: CASSFGQTPGQGSEQYF. The CDR3 bases are TGCGCCAGCAGCTTTGGCCAGACTCCGGGACAGGGAAGCGAGCAGTACTTC.

This chain uses TRBV29-1 with TRBJ2-1, with D perhaps matching TRBD2 (5 bases). Trimming cost V 1 base and J 0 bases, with 16 bases left between them. CDR1 and CDR2 (germline): SQVTM, ANQGSEA. The CDR3 is made up of 17 amino acids. The CDR3: CSVEGVAGPSSYNEQFF. The CDR3 DNA follows: TGCAGCGTTGAAGGTGTGGCGGGTCCAAGCTCCTACAATGAGCAGTTCTTC.

Only one count was recorded for this clone. V is TRBV9 and J is TRBJ2-3, with 7 bases identical to TRBD2. Germline CDR1 SGDLS, CDR2 YYNGEE. V lost 4 bases to trimming and J lost 2 bases; unmatched junction nucleotides: 7. The CDR3 extends over 15 amino acids. CDR3 bases: TGTGCCAGCAGCTCCAGCGGGGCGGACACAGATACGCAGTATTTT. As protein: CASSSSGADTDTQYF.

The chain recombines TRBV6-5 with TRBJ1-4; D ambiguous. Between the trimmed V and J ends, which lost 6 bases and 8 bases, there was a span of 16 bases. Germline CDR1 is MNHEY and CDR2 is SVGAGI. CDR3 size: 14 residues. The CDR3 spells CASRKNGALEKLFF. CDR3 sequence (DNA): TGTGCCAGCAGAAAGAATGGTGCCCTGGAAAAACTGTTTTTT.

In nucleotides, the CDR3 is TGTGCCAGCAGCTGGACAGGGGGTGAAGCTTTCTTT. This codes for CASSWTGGEAFF. J is TRBJ1-1 and V is TRBV5-6; 10 bases fit TRBD1. V shed 3 bases, J shed 7 bases, and the junction held 0 bases outside the gene matches. Germline V CDR1 and CDR2: SGHDT, YYEEEE. The CDR3 consists of 12 residues.

V gene TRBV2 combines with J gene TRBJ1-6; 9 positions agree with TRBD1. CDR3 size: 15 residues. V trimming: 5 bases; J trimming: 5 bases; junction bases outside the gene matches: 4. CDR1 and CDR2 (germline): SNHLY, FYNNEI. The CDR3: CASSSRTGDNSPLHF. CDR3 nucleotide sequence: TGTGCCAGCAGTTCTCGGACAGGGGATAATTCACCCCTCCACTTT.

The J gene is TRBJ2-7, the V gene TRBV5-8; a possible D gene is TRBD1 (6 bases). V lost 3 bases to trimming and J lost 2 bases, with 15 bases between them. CDR3 size: 15 residues. Germline V CDR1 and CDR2: SGHTS, YDEGEE. DNA of the CDR3: TGTGCCAGCAGCTCGTCAAGGACAGCACCCTACGAGCAGTACTTC. Amino acid sequence: CASSSSRTAPYEQYF.

The chain recombines TRBV19 with TRBJ2-2; a weak D match, TRBD2 (5 bases). Per germline, CDR1 LNHDA and CDR2 SQIVND (reference sequence). The CDR3 consists of 14 residues. Trimming stripped 7 bases from V and 0 bases from J, with 9 bases between. The CDR3 sequence: CASNGEPNTGELFF. The CDR3 DNA reads TGTGCCAGTAATGGGGAGCCGAACACCGGGGAGCTGTTTTTT.

This clone was seen a handful of times. The chain links TRBV19 to TRBJ1-6, with 8 bases identical to TRBD1. J lost 5 bases, V lost 7 bases, and 7 bases had no gene match. CDR1 LNHDA and CDR2 SQIVND come from the germline V gene (reference sequence). The CDR3 contains 15 residues. In nucleotides, the CDR3 is TGTGCCAGTAACCAAGCGGACAGGGATAATTCACCCCTCCACTTT. This gives the protein CASNQADRDNSPLHF.

J is TRBJ2-7 and V is TRBV4-1; the D is unclear. Between the trimmed V and J ends, which lost 5 bases and 5 bases, there was a span of 10 bases. Germline CDR1 is MGHRA and CDR2 is YSYEKL. The CDR3 covers 12 residues. CDR3 nucleotide sequence: TGCGCCAGCAGCGTCACAGAGAACGAGCAGTACTTC. It codes for CASSVTENEQYF.